This record looks at one TCR beta chain sequence and its context. The antigen remains unidentified. The data were taken from a study of cytotoxic CD8 clonotypes in ibrutinib-treated CLL. At the level of the study: Samples yielded averages of approximately 260,000 productive templates and fewer than 100,000 productive rearrangements. Notes on the study in general: Clonality rose at ibrutinib response and fell back toward baseline at progression.

The planned depth of sequencing spanned 1 in 200,000 to 1 in 1 million T cells. The method was immunoSEQ multiplex PCR; TCRdb's version includes in-frame clones alone and lacks a portion of them. Among over 100,000 clones listed, 80% to 90% were seen once. From germline, CDR1 is SGHVS and CDR2 FNYEAQ. The CDR3 runs 15 residues. V gave up 5 bases and J gave up 5 bases, with 18 bases separating them. The material sequenced was PBMCs, taken after 24 months of ibrutinib treatment. This clonotype was sampled from a human donor with chronic lymphocytic leukemia. This sequence joins TRBV7-6 and TRBJ2-5; D is possibly TRBD1 (6 bases). This CDR3 reads CASSIQSGRGETQYF. Written as DNA, the CDR3 is TGTGCCAGCAGCATCCAGAGTGGCAGGGGTGAGACCCAGTACTTC.